The entry that follows covers one T cell receptor beta chain sequence. This sample stems from a study of T cell responses to AZD1222 COVID-19 vaccine. Profiling relied on immunoSEQ multiplex PCR, and the TCRdb table lists in-frame clones only, not all of them. Of approximately 160,000 clones listed, 85% to 95% were seen once; the top ten hold 4% to 5.5%. The germline V gene encodes CDR1 SNHLY and CDR2 FYNNEI. The ends lost 2 bases at V and 7 bases at J; junction bases unmatched: 8. This CDR3 region has 15 residues. The sequence derives from an adult in good health. The sequencing here drew on peripheral blood, taken on day 0 of AZD1222 vaccination. The V gene is TRBV2, the J gene TRBJ2-7, with 10 bases aligning to TRBD2. The CDR3 loop reads CASSERSSGSIEQYF. DNA for the CDR3: TGTGCCAGCAGTGAAAGGTCTAGCGGGAGTATTGAGCAGTACTTC.